This T cell receptor (beta chain) derives from a study of cytomegalovirus exposure and HLA in healthy donors. Study-wide results and limits: Both high specificity and high sensitivity reportedly marked the classifier's diagnosis of cytomegalovirus status.

Regarding this clone: Its target is unknown.

Sequencing used immunoSEQ multiplex PCR; TCRdb keeps in-frame clones, though not all of them. This sample has tens of thousands of clones, with about 89% found just once. A roughly 120-subject validation cohort, separate from the approximately 670-subject first cohort, supplied the donors. The TCR comes from a woman aged 18-35 years in good health and CMV-seronegative. The sample was PBMCs.

Here the CDR3 DNA reads TGTGCTTCTAGCGGGAGCTTACTTGCCGAGCAGTACTTC. It specifies CASSGSLLAEQYF. This rearrangement joins TRBV2 to TRBJ2-7; TRBD2 aligns across 10 bases. The V gene's germline CDR1 is SNHLY and CDR2 FYNNEI. This CDR3 has 13 amino acids.